This T cell receptor (beta chain) was identified during a study of blood T cell repertoires in COVID-19. About the research overall: Specimens from acute and convalescent COVID-19 originated in the United States, Italy and Spain.

The repertoire was sequenced with immunoSEQ multiplex PCR; TCRdb's copy has only in-frame clones and lacks some. Altogether about 34,000 clones are present, roughly 80% being singletons, with the ten largest covering approximately 15%. V was shortened by 5 bases and J by 4 bases, with 17 bases between the two germline ends. Looked up from germline, CDR1 is MDHEN and CDR2 is SYDVKM. This CDR3 region has 16 residues. The sequence derives from a woman in her 70s with acute or convalescent COVID-19. Sequencing was performed on peripheral blood. The rearrangement uses TRBV28 and TRBJ1-4, with TRBD1 as a possible D gene (6 bases). The CDR3 loop reads CASSPYPQGFNEKLFF. CDR3 coding DNA: TGTGCCAGCAGTCCCTACCCACAGGGCTTTAATGAAAAACTGTTTTTT.